A single T cell receptor beta chain is shown here with its context. Its antigen remains unknown. The data stem from a study of metastatic and nonmetastatic thyroid tumors. The overall study: Across peripheral blood and tumor or nodule tissue samples taken from malignant and benign thyroid patients, the repertoires were compared with one another.

Findings and caveats of the study: Relative to benign nodules, malignant thyroid tumors were reportedly characterized by significantly elevated TCR beta diversity in blood and tumor.

No treatment had been given to any patient before thyroid surgery. Looked up from germline, CDR1 is SGHRS and CDR2 is YFSETQ. The trim removed 7 bases at V and 6 bases at J, leaving 10 bases unmatched. The CDR3 spans 15 residues. Per the original methods: The distant-metastasis classifier for papillary thyroid cancer was built from CDR3 differences across clinicopathological groups. TCRdb reassembled clones from the PCR reads with MiXCR. None of the V and J calls come from the authors' own analysis; TCRdb made them. The sample carries approximately 4,000 clones, approximately 23% recorded once. Sample: tumor tissue. The sequence derives from a male donor with papillary thyroid cancer or a benign thyroid nodule (not recorded which). Some clones in this sample may be carry-over from other donors' samples. The V gene is TRBV5-1, the J gene TRBJ1-6, with 7 bases fitting TRBD1. The CDR3 nucleotides read TGCGCCAGCCTAGAGGACAGGAATGTTAATTCACCCCTCCACTTT. Translated: CASLEDRNVNSPLHF.